This T cell receptor (beta chain) is from a study of CD8 T cells in Susac syndrome. Peripheral blood CD8+ and CD4+ T cells were profiled by TCR beta sequencing. Purification of the CD8+ and CD4+ T cells relied on negative isolation, and TEMRA cells underwent FACS enrichment. Regarding this clonotype: Its antigen remains unknown.

Reverse transcription of 0.5 to 1 ug RNA was performed with random hexamers. Multiplex PCR with immunoSEQ amplified the TCR beta CDR3 across 54 Vbeta and 13 Jbeta. TCRdb used MiXCR to reprocess the immunoSEQ multiplex PCR reads, holding one entry per CDR3 protein. The sample records around 170,000 distinct CDR3 sequences, roughly 94% being singletons. Overall study findings and caveats: In total CD8+ repertoires, 15 to 20 Susac-specific public clones were found, and about 5 in CD8+ TEMRA repertoires.

The length of the CDR3 is 16 residues. CDR1 is KGHDR, CDR2 SFDVKD, per germline. J gave up 6 bases and V 0 bases, and 5 bases lay outside the gene matches. The sequenced sample was CD8+ T cells from PBMCs. The receptor was derived from a human donor with Susac syndrome. This chain connects TRBV24-1 to TRBJ2-3, with TRBD2 identical over 10 bases. This chain's CDR3 is CATSDLASGRADTQYF. The CDR3 region has the DNA TGTGCCACCAGTGATTTGGCCAGCGGGAGGGCCGATACGCAGTATTTT.